The source of this TCR beta chain is a study of blood T cell repertoires in COVID-19. Overall study context: COVID-19 samples collected from the United States, Italy and Spain covered acute and convalescent phases. T cells, B-cell-depleted T cells, or PBMCs provided the cDNA or gDNA that served as material.

Original handling: Reference gene primer amplification gave estimated nucleated cell counts. The method was immunoSEQ multiplex PCR; TCRdb's version includes in-frame clones alone and lacks a portion of them. V and J calls plus clone size are reproduced from that table; the DNA served to infer D and trimming. The sample carries 350,000 or so clones, 65% to 85% recorded once. The CDR3 is 17 residues long. Germline lookup yields CDR1 SQVTM and CDR2 ANQGSEA. With V trimmed by 2 bases and J by 5 bases, 12 bases remained unmatched. Sample: peripheral blood. The chain has TRBV29-1 and TRBJ2-1, with TRBD2 matching 10 bases. The sequence came from a man aged 30 to 39 with active or convalescent COVID-19. The CDR3 spells CSVESRTSGRPNNEQFF. Here the CDR3 DNA reads TGCAGCGTTGAATCACGGACTAGCGGCAGACCAAACAATGAGCAGTTCTTC.